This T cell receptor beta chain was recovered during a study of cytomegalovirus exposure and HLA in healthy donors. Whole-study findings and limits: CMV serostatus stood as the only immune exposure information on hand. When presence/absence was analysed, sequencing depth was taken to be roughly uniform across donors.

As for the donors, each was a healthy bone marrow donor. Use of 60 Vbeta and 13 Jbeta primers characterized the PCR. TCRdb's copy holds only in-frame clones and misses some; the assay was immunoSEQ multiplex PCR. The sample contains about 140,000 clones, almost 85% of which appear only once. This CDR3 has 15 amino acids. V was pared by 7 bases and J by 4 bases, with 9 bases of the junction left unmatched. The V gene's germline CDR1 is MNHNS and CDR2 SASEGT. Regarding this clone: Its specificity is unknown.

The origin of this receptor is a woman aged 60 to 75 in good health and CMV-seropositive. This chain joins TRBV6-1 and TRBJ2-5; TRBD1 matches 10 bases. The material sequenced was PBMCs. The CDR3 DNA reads TGTGCCAGCACGCGGACAGGGGGTTTCGTAGAGACCCAGTACTTC. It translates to CASTRTGGFVETQYF.